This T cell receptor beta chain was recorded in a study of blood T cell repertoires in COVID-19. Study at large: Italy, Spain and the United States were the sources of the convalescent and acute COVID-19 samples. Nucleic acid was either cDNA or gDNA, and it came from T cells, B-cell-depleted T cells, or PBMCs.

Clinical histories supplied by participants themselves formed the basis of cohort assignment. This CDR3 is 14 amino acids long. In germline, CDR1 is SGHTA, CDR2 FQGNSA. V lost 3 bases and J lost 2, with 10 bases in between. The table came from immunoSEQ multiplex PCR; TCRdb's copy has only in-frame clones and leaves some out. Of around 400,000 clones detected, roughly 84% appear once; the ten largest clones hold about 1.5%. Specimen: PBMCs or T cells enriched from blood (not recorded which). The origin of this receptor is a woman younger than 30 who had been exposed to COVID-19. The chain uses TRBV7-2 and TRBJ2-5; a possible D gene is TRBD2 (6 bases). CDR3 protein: CASSFRGRQETQYF. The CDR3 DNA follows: TGTGCCAGCAGCTTCCGGGGGAGGCAAGAGACCCAGTACTTC.